Below are 24 T cell receptor beta chains sequenced from a single sample in a study of T cells in Graves' hyperthyroidism and ophthalmopathy. TCR beta CDR3 sequences were amplified from RNA transcripts. The HTBI set primed first-round TCR CDR3 RT-PCR. TCRdb itself ran the multiplex PCR reads through MiXCR, one entry per CDR3 protein. This sample has under 750,000 distinct CDR3 sequences, with about 19% found just once. The specimen sequenced was blood. Receptor source: a woman aged 50 to 60 with Graves' hyperthyroidism that later progressed to Graves' ophthalmopathy.

This chain uses TRBV7-3 with TRBJ2-5; D might be TRBD2 (5 bases). The CDR3 covers 16 residues. V was shortened by 1 base and J by 3 bases, with 15 bases between the two germline ends. Per germline, CDR1 SGHTA and CDR2 FQGTGA. The CDR3 region is CASSLSPGMVKETQYF. The CDR3 coding sequence is TGTGCCAGCAGCTTAAGCCCGGGGATGGTAAAAGAGACCCAGTACTTC. Using reference TRBV7-3 and TRBJ2-5 for the parts outside the CDR3, the full variable domain is GAGVSQTPSNKVTEKGKYVELRCDPISGHTALYWYRQSLGQGPEFLIYFQGTGAADDSGLPNDRFFAVRPEGSVSTLKIQRTERGDSAVYLCASSLSPGMVKETQYFGPGTRLLVL.

This clonotype was found a few times. This chain uses TRBV6-1 with TRBJ2-5, with 8 bases matching TRBD1. Trimming took 6 bases from V and 4 from J; bases not matched to a gene: 13. Germline CDR1 reads MNHNS; CDR2 reads SASEGT. The CDR3 contains 16 residues. CDR3 in amino acids: CASRITPTGVRETQYF. The CDR3 region has the DNA TGTGCCAGCAGAATTACCCCGACAGGGGTGAGAGAGACCCAGTACTTC.

The gene calls are TRBV5-1 and TRBJ1-4, with D perhaps matching TRBD1 (6 bases). V dropped 0 bases and J dropped 0 bases, with 12 bases sitting between them. The CDR3 is made up of 17 amino acids. CDR1 and CDR2 (germline): SGHRS, YFSETQ. The CDR3 nucleotides are TGCGCCAGCAGCTTGGGTGGCAGGGGAGCAACTAATGAAAAACTGTTTTTT. Translating gives CASSLGGRGATNEKLFF.

This clonotype was counted many times. This chain joins TRBV2 and TRBJ2-4; the D gene is possibly TRBD2 (6 bases). Trimming shortened V by 1 base and J by 0 bases, and 7 bases separated the two germline ends. The CDR3 length is 15 residues. The germline gives CDR1 SNHLY, CDR2 FYNNEI. CDR3: CASSEVGGAKNIQYF. The CDR3 DNA reads as TGTGCCAGCAGTGAAGTCGGGGGAGCCAAAAACATTCAGTACTTC.

The rearrangement joins TRBV6-1 to TRBJ2-1; 11 nucleotides agree with TRBD2. V dropped 4 bases and J dropped 5; count of bases not matched to a gene: 4. The CDR3 has 15 residues. Per the germline V gene, CDR1 is MNHNS and CDR2 is SASEGT. The CDR3 here is CASSGLAGRHNEQFF. CDR3 DNA sequence: TGTGCCAGCAGTGGACTAGCGGGGAGACACAATGAGCAGTTCTTC.

V gene TRBV4-2 combines with J gene TRBJ2-1; D not resolved. The CDR3 is 15 residues long. Trimming stripped 2 bases from V and 8 bases from J, with 16 bases between. The germline gives CDR1 LGHNA, CDR2 YNFKEQ. CDR3 nucleotides: TGTGCCAGCAGCCAACTGTTGTCTGAATTCTATGAGCAGTTCTTC. This codes for CASSQLLSEFYEQFF.

Only a few counts were recorded for this clonotype. The chain joins TRBV2 to TRBJ1-4, with a tentative D call TRBD1 (5 bases). The germline V gene encodes CDR1 SNHLY and CDR2 FYNNEI. The CDR3 is 16 amino acids. Deletions cut 1 base from V and 3 bases from J, with 12 bases between. This CDR3 reads CASSEGRGGSNEKLFF. The CDR3 coding sequence is TGTGCCAGCAGTGAAGGACGGGGGGGATCTAATGAAAAACTGTTTTTT.

This clonotype was seen ten or more times. This sequence joins TRBV12-3 or TRBV12-4 and TRBJ1-1; D remains ambiguous. This CDR3 comprises 12 residues. Trimming left V 3 bases short and J 6 bases short, with 8 bases between. The chain's CDR3 is CASSFLYSEAFF. For the CDR3, the DNA is TGTGCCAGCAGTTTTCTTTATTCTGAAGCTTTCTTT.

This clonotype was observed at least ten times. The genes are TRBV6-1 and TRBJ2-1, with TRBD2 matching 10 bases. Germline V CDR1 and CDR2: MNHNS, SASEGT. V shed 6 bases, J shed 0 bases, and the junction held 5 bases outside the gene matches. The CDR3 runs to 16 residues. The chain's CDR3 is CASRLSGGTSYNEQFF. Written as DNA, the CDR3 is TGTGCCAGCAGACTTAGCGGGGGGACCTCCTACAATGAGCAGTTCTTC.

This clonotype was detected many times. The chain uses TRBV11-3 and TRBJ2-1; 11 positions agree with TRBD2. Germline CDR1 and CDR2: SGHNT and YENEEA. Germline trimming cut 5 bases from V and 8 bases from J; bases unmatched to any gene: 14. The CDR3 spans 17 residues. CDR3 DNA sequence: TGTGCCAGCAGCGCCCGACTAGCGGGGCAACTAGTTGATGAGCAGTTCTTC. This encodes CASSARLAGQLVDEQFF.

This clonotype was seen repeatedly, ten times or more. V usage is TRBV7-2 and J usage is TRBJ2-5; D remains unclear. The ends were cut back, 4 bases at V and 4 bases at J, with 13 bases in the middle. CDR1 and CDR2 from the germline V gene are SGHTA and FQGNSA. The CDR3 consists of 14 residues. The CDR3 sequence: CASSWAYRRETQYF. CDR3 coding DNA: TGTGCCAGCAGCTGGGCGTATAGGAGAGAGACCCAGTACTTC.

Concerning this clonotype itself: A much larger clonotype is one base distant, so this may be a read error. The V call is TRBV12-3 or TRBV12-4, the J call TRBJ1-4; D perhaps matches TRBD1 (6 bases). Trimming stripped 11 bases from V and 7 bases from J, with 20 bases between. The CDR3 is made up of 14 amino acids. The CDR3 region is CACTLLQGFEKLFF. As DNA, the CDR3 is TGTGCCTGCACCCTATTACAGGGTTTTGAAAAACTGTTTTTT.

In its sample, this clonotype was seen a few times. The chain links TRBV5-5 to TRBJ1-1; D is possibly TRBD1 (6 bases). The CDR3 has 12 amino acids. V lost 2 bases, J lost 6 bases, and 8 bases lay in between. From germline, CDR1 is SGHKS and CDR2 YYEKEE (reference sequence). CDR3 loop: CASSLRTAEAFF. CDR3 nucleotide sequence: TGTGCCAGCAGCTTAAGGACAGCTGAAGCTTTCTTT.

The chain couples TRBV28 to TRBJ2-1, with TRBD2 matching over 9 bases. With 10 bases clipped from V and 4 bases from J, the junction kept 8 bases outside the gene matches. The CDR3 extends over 14 amino acids. Germline-derived CDR1 and CDR2 are MDHEN and SYDVKM. The DNA of the CDR3 is TGTGCCACCCTGTATAGCGGGAGATACAATGAGCAGTTCTTC. Translating gives CATLYSGRYNEQFF. Drawing the rest from reference TRBV28 and TRBJ2-1, the complete variable domain is DVKVTQSSRYLVKRTGEKVFLECVQDMDHENMFWYRQDPGLGLRLIYFSYDVKMKEKGDIPEGYSVSREKKERFSLILESASTNQTSMYLCATLYSGRYNEQFFGPGTRLTVL.

This clonotype was seen many times. CDR3 nucleotides: TGTGCCAGCAGCTTAGGTTGGGGCGGGGAGACCCAGTACTTC. This encodes CASSLGWGGETQYF. The genes are TRBV11-2 and TRBJ2-5; possibly TRBD1 or TRBD2 for D (5 bases each). Deletions cut 1 base from V and 5 bases from J, with 11 bases between. Looked up from germline, CDR1 is SGHAT and CDR2 is FQNNGV. CDR3 length: 14 amino acids.

This clonotype came up a few times. V gene TRBV20-1 combines with J gene TRBJ1-1; 12 bases are a match to TRBD1. The CDR3 length is 16 residues. CDR1 and CDR2 from the germline V gene are DFQATT and SNEGSKA (reference sequence). V was clipped by 5 bases and J by 7 bases; unmatched bases: 14. CDR3 sequence (DNA): TGCAGTGCTGCGACCGGGACAGGGGGCGTCGGGAATGAAGCTTTCTTT. This encodes CSAATGTGGVGNEAFF.

This clonotype was counted ten times or more. This chain links TRBV13 with TRBJ2-5, with 8 bases fitting TRBD1. CDR1 and CDR2 from the germline V gene are PRHDT and FYEKMQ (reference sequence). The CDR3 length is 15 residues. Losses at the gene ends were 4 bases for V and 1 base for J; bases not matched to a gene: 5. The CDR3 protein is CASSSRDRGQETQYF. The DNA of the CDR3 is TGTGCCAGCAGCTCCAGAGACAGGGGCCAAGAGACCCAGTACTTC.

The V gene is TRBV24-1, the J gene TRBJ2-3; D gene unclear. From germline, CDR1 is KGHDR and CDR2 SFDVKD. The CDR3 has 16 amino acids. Trimming took off 3 bases at V and 2 bases at J, with 14 bases between the two ends. CDR3 nucleotide sequence: TGTGCCACCAGTGATCCAAAAAGTGGGATCACAGATACGCAGTATTTT. Translated, it gives CATSDPKSGITDTQYF.

J is TRBJ1-4 and V is TRBV5-4; D gene unclear. CDR3 length equals 14 residues. Trimming shortened V by 1 base and J by 8 bases, and 12 bases separated the two germline ends. Germline assignment: CDR1 SGHNT and CDR2 YYREEE (reference sequence). CDR3 sequence reads: CASSLPYDGEKLFF. CDR3 coding DNA: TGTGCCAGCAGCTTGCCATATGATGGGGAAAAACTGTTTTTT.

This clonotype showed up just a few times. The chain links TRBV5-1 to TRBJ1-3; possibly TRBD1 for D (6 bases). Trimming took off 7 bases at V and 2 bases at J, with 19 bases between the two ends. CDR1 is SGHRS and CDR2 is YFSETQ in the germline V gene. The CDR3 is 16 residues long. The CDR3 spells CASGKQDSSTGNTIYF. The DNA for the CDR3 is TGCGCCAGCGGGAAACAGGACAGCTCTACTGGAAACACCATATATTTT. Based on the CDR3 plus reference TRBV5-1 and TRBJ1-3, the full variable domain is KAGVTQTPRYLIKTRGQQVTLSCSPISGHRSVSWYQQTPGQGLQFLFEYFSETQRNKGNFPGRFSGRQFSNSRSEMNVSTLELGDSALYLCASGKQDSSTGNTIYFGEGSWLTVV.

This clonotype occurred a few times. The rearrangement links TRBV6-1 to TRBJ1-5, with TRBD1 as a possible D gene (6 bases). The CDR3 runs 16 residues. Trimming removed 6 bases from V and 8 bases from J, with 23 bases in between. Germline CDR1 reads MNHNS; CDR2 reads SASEGT. CDR3 loop: CASRATGTPLGEPQHF. As DNA, the CDR3 is TGTGCCAGCAGAGCAACCGGGACACCCCTGGGGGAGCCCCAGCATTTT.

This clonotype occurred many times. This sequence joins TRBV7-9 and TRBJ1-5; no clear D. Trimming stripped 4 bases from V and 0 bases from J, with 13 bases between. The CDR3 has 16 amino acids. Germline CDR1 is SEHNR and CDR2 is FQNEAQ (reference sequence). The CDR3 is CASSSDHGYSNQPQHF. CDR3 coding DNA: TGTGCCAGCAGCTCCGATCACGGTTATAGCAATCAGCCCCAGCATTTT. Based on the CDR3 plus reference TRBV7-9 and TRBJ1-5, the full variable domain is DTGVSQNPRHKITKRGQNVTFRCDPISEHNRLYWYRQTLGQGPEFLTYFQNEAQLEKSRLLSDRFSAERPKGSFSTLEIQRTEQGDSAMYLCASSSDHGYSNQPQHFGDGTRLSIL.

This clonotype was picked up a small number of times. The rearrangement joins TRBV20-1 to TRBJ1-3, with 8 bases matching TRBD1. The V gene end was trimmed by 5 bases and the J gene end by 4 bases; junction bases not matched to a gene: 7. This CDR3 is 14 amino acids long. CDR1 and CDR2 (germline): DFQATT, SNEGSKA (reference sequence). The CDR3: CSASDRDEGNTIYF. CDR3 nucleotides: TGCAGTGCTTCGGACAGGGACGAGGGAAACACCATATATTTT.

This clonotype has ten or more counts. The chain recombines TRBV18 with TRBJ2-7; TRBD1 is a possible D gene (5 bases). The germline CDR1 and CDR2 sequences are KGHSH and LQKENI. V lost 3 bases and J lost 3, with 18 bases in between. There are 16 residues in the CDR3. CDR3 protein: CASSPPSVRGHYEQYF. For the CDR3, the DNA is TGTGCCAGCTCACCCCCTAGTGTAAGGGGTCACTACGAGCAGTACTTC.